This record covers a single T cell receptor (beta chain). Profiled with immunoSEQ multiplex PCR; TCRdb holds only in-frame clones, not every one. The table has about 41,000 clones, around 87% seen once. This entry is derived from a study of blood T cell repertoires in COVID-19. CDR3 size: 14 residues. V lost 6 bases to trimming and J lost 5 bases, with 16 bases between them. Germline loops: CDR1 MGHRA, CDR2 YSYEKL. The rearrangement joins TRBV4-1 to TRBJ1-1, with a weak D call TRBD1 (6 bases). This receptor was taken from a man in his forties or fifties with COVID-19, enrolled during active disease. Material for sequencing was peripheral blood. The DNA of the CDR3 is TGCGCCAGCAGAGTCAGGGGCCCGGGGACTGAAGCTTTCTTT. Its protein is CASRVRGPGTEAFF.